This T cell receptor beta chain was obtained from a study of PD-1 and CTLA-4 blockade in melanoma. The CDR3 contains 14 residues. V dropped 2 bases and J dropped 4 bases, with 11 bases sitting between them. Germline V CDR1 and CDR2: SEHNR, FQNEAQ (reference sequence). Assay used: immunoSEQ multiplex PCR; TCRdb lists only in-frame clones, some missing. The table has 15,000 to 20,000 clones, around 70% seen once. Material: CD8+ T cells from peripheral blood, obtained before anti-PD-1 treatment. This clonotype was sampled from a human donor with melanoma. The chain is built from TRBV7-9 and TRBJ1-2; D gene ambiguous. CDR3 in amino acids: CASSLTERGYGYTF. CDR3 sequence (DNA): TGTGCCAGCAGCTTAACAGAGAGAGGCTATGGCTACACCTTC.